This T cell receptor (beta chain) was retrieved from a study of beta chain features in type 1 diabetes. Study summary: Investigators examined roughly 99,000,000 sorted cells across all samples.

The study, taken as a whole, reports: Moderately but significantly shorter TCRB CDR3s were found in Type 1 diabetes patients in all four CD4+ subsets. Insertions were fewer and deletions more numerous at VDJ junctions in type 1 diabetes patients.

Via CD45RO/CCR7/CD25/CD127/CD95/CD27, cells of the CD4+ naive, central memory, regulatory and stem cell-like memory subsets were sorted. CDR1 and CDR2 (germline): MNHNY, SVGAGI (reference sequence). V was trimmed by 3 bases and J by 6 bases, leaving 15 bases between them. The CDR3 has 15 amino acids. Worth noting for this clone: The antigen remains undetermined.

Every bit of the isolated RNA underwent reverse transcription, so sequencing read expressed TCRB transcripts. The protocol was immunoSEQ multiplex PCR, while the TCRdb copy is restricted to in-frame clones and leaves out a portion. The sample has nearly 350,000 clones; roughly 9% are singletons. The sequence came from a man aged 25-40 years with type 1 diabetes. Specimen: central memory CD4+ T cells from blood. The J gene is TRBJ1-5, the V gene TRBV6-6; D is ambiguous. This CDR3 reads CASSYGAQTSQPQHF. The CDR3 DNA is TGTGCCAGCAGTTATGGAGCGCAGACGAGTCAGCCCCAGCATTTT.